These T cell receptor beta chains were read from a single sample in a study of T-cell memory formation after mild COVID-19. TCRdb reanalysed the 5' RACE reads using MiXCR and keeps one entry per CDR3 protein. The sample records some 300,000 distinct CDR3 sequences, 20% to 25% being singletons. Sequencing input: PBMCs or a T cell subset sorted from them (not recorded which). The origin of the receptors is a man younger than 35 who had mild COVID-19 (a few samples of this study predate the infection). Cell type and time point are not known. Each CDR3 is given with its conserved first and last residue. A D gene is named only where the DNA matches it firmly. Size values are once, few and many counts, or a class for expanded clones, and some rows have none.

D gene: -
V gene: TRBV5-6
J gene: TRBJ2-3
clone size: few
CDR3 DNA: TGTGCCAGCAGCTTGAGGCAGGAGCGGAACACAGATACGCAGTATTTT
CDR3 protein: CASSLRQERNTDTQYF

D gene: TRBD2
V gene: TRBV29-1
J gene: TRBJ2-5
clone size: few
CDR3 DNA: TGCAGCGTGACTAGCTCGCAAGAGACCCAGTACTTC
CDR3 protein: CSVTSSQETQYF

D gene: -
V gene: TRBV10-3
J gene: TRBJ2-5
clone size: few
CDR3 DNA: TGTGCCATCAGTGAGTCGGGGTTGGAGACCCAGTACTTC
CDR3 protein: CAISESGLETQYF

D gene: TRBD1
V gene: TRBV20-1
J gene: TRBJ2-6
clone size: many
CDR3 DNA: TGCAGTGCTACCGGGACAGGGATATCTGGGGCCAACGTCCTGACTTTC
CDR3 protein: CSATGTGISGANVLTF

D gene: TRBD1
V gene: TRBV18
J gene: TRBJ2-1
clone size: -
CDR3 DNA: TGTGCCAGCTCACCACTCCCCCGACAGGGTCCGGGCAATGAGCAGTTCTTC
CDR3 protein: CASSPLPRQGPGNEQFF

D gene: -
V gene: TRBV4-2
J gene: TRBJ1-6
clone size: many
CDR3 DNA: TGTGCCAGCAGCCACACCTCAGGGTATAATTCACCCCTCCACTTT
CDR3 protein: CASSHTSGYNSPLHF

D gene: -
V gene: TRBV9
J gene: TRBJ2-1
clone size: few
CDR3 DNA: TGTGCCAGCAGCAGGACAAACAATGAGCAGTTCTTC
CDR3 protein: CASSRTNNEQFF

D gene: TRBD1
V gene: TRBV7-9
J gene: TRBJ1-2
clone size: -
CDR3 DNA: TGTGCCAGCAGCTGGCCCGGGACAGTAAAGATCAATGGCTACACCTTC
CDR3 protein: CASSWPGTVKINGYTF

D gene: TRBD1
V gene: TRBV27
J gene: TRBJ2-2
clone size: -
CDR3 DNA: TGTGCCAGCAGTTTTTGGGGACAGGGAAACACCGGGGAGCTGTTTTTT
CDR3 protein: CASSFWGQGNTGELFF

D gene: TRBD2
V gene: TRBV20-1
J gene: TRBJ2-3
clone size: -
CDR3 DNA: TGCAGTGCTGGGTCACCTAGCGGGGGGAATACGCAGTATTTT
CDR3 protein: CSAGSPSGGNTQYF

D gene: -
V gene: TRBV10-2
J gene: TRBJ1-1
clone size: many
CDR3 DNA: TGCGCCAGCAGTGTGGGGCGTAACACTGAAGCTTTCTTT
CDR3 protein: CASSVGRNTEAFF

D gene: -
V gene: TRBV7-3
J gene: TRBJ2-3
clone size: few
CDR3 DNA: TGTGCCAGCAGCTTCGGGGCCGAAGGGGCGGCAACGCAGTATTTT
CDR3 protein: CASSFGAEGAATQYF

D gene: -
V gene: TRBV7-8
J gene: TRBJ2-6
clone size: few
CDR3 DNA: TGTGCCAGCAGCTCGTTTGGATCCGACTCTGGGGCCAACGTCCTGACTTTC
CDR3 protein: CASSSFGSDSGANVLTF

D gene: TRBD1
V gene: TRBV9
J gene: TRBJ2-5
clone size: -
CDR3 DNA: TGTGCCAGCAGCCCCTCCGGGACAGCGGAGACCCAGTACTTC
CDR3 protein: CASSPSGTAETQYF

D gene: TRBD2
V gene: TRBV7-3
J gene: TRBJ2-5
clone size: -
CDR3 DNA: TGTGCCAGCAGCCGCGGAGCGGGGGTAGAAGAGACCCAGTACTTC
CDR3 protein: CASSRGAGVEETQYF

D gene: -
V gene: TRBV5-1
J gene: TRBJ1-2
clone size: few
CDR3 DNA: TGCGCCAGCAGCTCAGCGGGCAGGGAGGATAACTATGGCTACACCTTC
CDR3 protein: CASSSAGREDNYGYTF

D gene: -
V gene: TRBV7-9
J gene: TRBJ1-1
clone size: few
CDR3 DNA: TGTGCCAGCAGCTTAACGGGGGGCTGGAGGAACACTGAAGCTTTCTTT
CDR3 protein: CASSLTGGWRNTEAFF

D gene: TRBD2
V gene: TRBV7-3
J gene: TRBJ2-3
clone size: -
CDR3 DNA: TGTGCCAGCAGCCCGGGGGGAATAGATACGCAGTATTTT
CDR3 protein: CASSPGGIDTQYF

D gene: TRBD2
V gene: TRBV5-4
J gene: TRBJ2-1
clone size: few
CDR3 DNA: TGTGCCAGCAGCTTTGAAGCGGGGGCCTACAATGAGCAGTTCTTC
CDR3 protein: CASSFEAGAYNEQFF

D gene: -
V gene: TRBV12-3/TRBV12-4
J gene: TRBJ2-5
clone size: few
CDR3 DNA: TGTGCCAGCAGTTTCTCGGATATGCAAGAGACCCAGTACTTC
CDR3 protein: CASSFSDMQETQYF

D gene: -
V gene: TRBV2
J gene: TRBJ1-1
clone size: -
CDR3 DNA: TGTGCCAGCAGTGGGGACACTGAAGCTTTCTTT
CDR3 protein: CASSGDTEAFF

D gene: TRBD2
V gene: TRBV4-3
J gene: TRBJ2-1
clone size: -
CDR3 DNA: TGCGCCAGCAGCCAAGGTCACGGGGGGTACTACAATGAGCAGTTCTTC
CDR3 protein: CASSQGHGGYYNEQFF

D gene: TRBD2
V gene: TRBV5-1
J gene: TRBJ2-1
clone size: -
CDR3 DNA: TGCGCCAGCAGCTTGGGACTAGCGGGGGCCTATGAGCAGTTCTTC
CDR3 protein: CASSLGLAGAYEQFF

D gene: -
V gene: TRBV4-2
J gene: TRBJ2-7
clone size: few
CDR3 DNA: TGTGCCAGCAGCCATACTTCTCACGGCAGCTCCTACGAGCAGTACTTC
CDR3 protein: CASSHTSHGSSYEQYF

D gene: -
V gene: TRBV15
J gene: TRBJ2-3
clone size: -
CDR3 DNA: TGTGCCACCAGCGCGACAGCCAGCACAGATACGCAGTATTTT
CDR3 protein: CATSATASTDTQYF

D gene: -
V gene: TRBV3-1
J gene: TRBJ2-1
clone size: -
CDR3 DNA: TGTGCCAGCAGGACGCAAGGCCCAGGGAATGAGCAGTTCTTC
CDR3 protein: CASRTQGPGNEQFF

D gene: -
V gene: TRBV30
J gene: TRBJ1-2
clone size: -
CDR3 DNA: TGTGCCTGGAAACGAGGTGGAGGGGGCTACACCTTC
CDR3 protein: CAWKRGGGGYTF

D gene: -
V gene: TRBV6-1
J gene: TRBJ2-1
clone size: -
CDR3 DNA: TGTGCCAGCATTCCGGCAGGGGCCTACAATGAGCAGTTCTTC
CDR3 protein: CASIPAGAYNEQFF

D gene: -
V gene: TRBV24-1
J gene: TRBJ2-5
clone size: -
CDR3 DNA: TGTGCCACCAGGGGGGGGACAGATTCGGAGACCCAGTACTTC
CDR3 protein: CATRGGTDSETQYF

D gene: -
V gene: TRBV5-1
J gene: TRBJ1-2
clone size: few
CDR3 DNA: TGCGCCAGCAGCTTGGCCTCGGGTCCTGGTGGCTACACCTTC
CDR3 protein: CASSLASGPGGYTF

D gene: -
V gene: TRBV3-1
J gene: TRBJ2-3
clone size: -
CDR3 DNA: TGTGCCAGCAGTCACACCGCCGAGACAGATACGCAGTATTTT
CDR3 protein: CASSHTAETDTQYF

D gene: TRBD1
V gene: TRBV4-2
J gene: TRBJ2-4
clone size: -
CDR3 DNA: TGTGCCAGCAGCCAAAAGGTTTCAGGGGGAAACATTCAGTACTTC
CDR3 protein: CASSQKVSGGNIQYF

D gene: TRBD1
V gene: TRBV6-2/TRBV6-3
J gene: TRBJ1-2
clone size: -
CDR3 DNA: TGTGCCAGCTCGACCCTCGGACAGGACAGGAAATATGGCTACACCTTC
CDR3 protein: CASSTLGQDRKYGYTF

D gene: -
V gene: TRBV5-5
J gene: TRBJ1-1
clone size: many
CDR3 DNA: TGTGCCAGCAGCGAGGGCGCTCCGGGGGGCACTGAAGCTTTCTTT
CDR3 protein: CASSEGAPGGTEAFF

D gene: TRBD1
V gene: TRBV20-1
J gene: TRBJ1-2
clone size: -
CDR3 DNA: TGCAGTGCCATTCGGACAACAGGGGGGAACTATGGCTACACCTTC
CDR3 protein: CSAIRTTGGNYGYTF

D gene: TRBD1
V gene: TRBV30
J gene: TRBJ2-1
clone size: many
CDR3 DNA: TGTGCCTGGAGTCTAGGGACAGGGGTCAATGAGCAGTTCTTC
CDR3 protein: CAWSLGTGVNEQFF

D gene: TRBD2
V gene: TRBV7-2
J gene: TRBJ2-5
clone size: few
CDR3 DNA: TGTGCCAGCAGCCACGGGACTAGCCGAGGGACCCAGTACTTC
CDR3 protein: CASSHGTSRGTQYF

D gene: -
V gene: TRBV4-1
J gene: TRBJ1-2
clone size: few
CDR3 DNA: TGCGCCAGCAGCCCCCTCCTAGAAGAGCTCCTCGGTGGCTACACCTTC
CDR3 protein: CASSPLLEELLGGYTF

D gene: -
V gene: TRBV27
J gene: TRBJ2-3
clone size: -
CDR3 DNA: TGTGCCAGCAGTTTTCTGAAGACGGTCACAGATACGCAGTATTTT
CDR3 protein: CASSFLKTVTDTQYF

D gene: -
V gene: TRBV7-9
J gene: TRBJ1-5
clone size: -
CDR3 DNA: TGTGCCAGCAGCTTATGGCCGAATCAGCCCCAGCATTTT
CDR3 protein: CASSLWPNQPQHF

D gene: TRBD2
V gene: TRBV25-1
J gene: TRBJ2-3
clone size: few
CDR3 DNA: TGTGCCAGCAGTGCTCCGACTAGCGGTGGGGTAGATACGCAGTATTTT
CDR3 protein: CASSAPTSGGVDTQYF

D gene: TRBD1
V gene: TRBV2
J gene: TRBJ2-2
clone size: few
CDR3 DNA: TGTGCCAGCATGAGGACAGGGGGCGTTTCTGCCGGGGAGCTGTTTTTT
CDR3 protein: CASMRTGGVSAGELFF

D gene: -
V gene: TRBV5-1
J gene: TRBJ2-5
clone size: few
CDR3 DNA: TGCGCCAGCACACTCGTCGCGGGGCAGGAGACCCAGTACTTC
CDR3 protein: CASTLVAGQETQYF

D gene: -
V gene: TRBV15
J gene: TRBJ1-4
clone size: -
CDR3 DNA: TGTGCCACCAGCAAGATACAGGAGGCTAATGAAAAACTGTTTTTT
CDR3 protein: CATSKIQEANEKLFF

D gene: TRBD2
V gene: TRBV11-1
J gene: TRBJ2-7
clone size: few
CDR3 DNA: TGTGCCAGCAGCGGGACTAGCGGGGAGACCTACGAGCAGTACTTC
CDR3 protein: CASSGTSGETYEQYF

D gene: TRBD1
V gene: TRBV20-1
J gene: TRBJ2-1
clone size: few
CDR3 DNA: TGCAGTGCGTACCGGGACAGGGGTCCCAATGAGCAGTTCTTC
CDR3 protein: CSAYRDRGPNEQFF

D gene: TRBD1
V gene: TRBV18
J gene: TRBJ2-7
clone size: few
CDR3 DNA: TGTGCCAGCTCACCAGCGGACAGGGGTTACGAGCAGTACTTC
CDR3 protein: CASSPADRGYEQYF

D gene: TRBD1
V gene: TRBV5-1
J gene: TRBJ2-1
clone size: -
CDR3 DNA: TGCGCCAGCAGCTTGCACAGGGGAACTGAGCAGTTCTTC
CDR3 protein: CASSLHRGTEQFF

D gene: TRBD1
V gene: TRBV4-2
J gene: TRBJ1-4
clone size: -
CDR3 DNA: TGTGCCAGCAGCCTCGGGACAGGGGTTGGAAAACTGTTTTTT
CDR3 protein: CASSLGTGVGKLFF

D gene: -
V gene: TRBV29-1
J gene: TRBJ1-1
clone size: -
CDR3 DNA: TGCAGCGCCGGGAAGGAGTTTGAAGCTTTCTTT
CDR3 protein: CSAGKEFEAFF